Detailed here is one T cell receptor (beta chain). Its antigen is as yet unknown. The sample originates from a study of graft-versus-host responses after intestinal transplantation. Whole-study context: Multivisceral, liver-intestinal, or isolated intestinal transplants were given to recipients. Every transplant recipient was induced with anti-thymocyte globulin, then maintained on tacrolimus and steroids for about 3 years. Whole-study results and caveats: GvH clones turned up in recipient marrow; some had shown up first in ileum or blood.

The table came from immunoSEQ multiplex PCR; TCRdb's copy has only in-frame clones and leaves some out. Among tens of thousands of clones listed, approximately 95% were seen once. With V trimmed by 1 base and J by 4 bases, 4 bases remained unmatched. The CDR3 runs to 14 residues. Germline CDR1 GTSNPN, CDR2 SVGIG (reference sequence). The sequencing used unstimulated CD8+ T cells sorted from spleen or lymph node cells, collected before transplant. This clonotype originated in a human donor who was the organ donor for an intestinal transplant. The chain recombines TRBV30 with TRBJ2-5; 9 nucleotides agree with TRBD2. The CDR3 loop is CAWSGAGGVETQYF. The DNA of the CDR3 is TGTGCCTGGAGTGGCGCGGGGGGGGTAGAGACCCAGTACTTC.